This T cell receptor beta chain originates from a study of shared T cell receptors in the human thymus. The V and J ends lost 0 bases and 5 bases respectively, with 9 bases between them. The CDR3 covers 14 residues. The germline gives CDR1 SGHDN, CDR2 FVKESK. Clones were read by immunoSEQ multiplex PCR, and TCRdb kept only the in-frame ones, dropping some. This sample has hundreds of thousands of clones, with 95% found just once. The rearrangement uses TRBV14 and TRBJ2-3; no clear D. The origin of this receptor is a human donor. Specimen: thymocytes. CDR3 in DNA: TGTGCCAGCAGCCAAGATGGTGAAGGAGATACGCAGTATTTT. Its translation is CASSQDGEGDTQYF.